The 23 T cell receptor beta chains below all came from one sample that was sequenced in a study of cytomegalovirus exposure and HLA in healthy donors. This PCR relied on a set of 60 Vbeta primers and 13 Jbeta primers. The data were produced by immunoSEQ multiplex PCR, yet TCRdb's version contains in-frame clones alone and is incomplete. The sample contains some 240,000 clones, 60% to 80% of which appear only once. The sample comprised PBMCs. Every receptor here comes from a male donor in good health and CMV-seronegative.

The genes are TRBV19 and TRBJ2-7; tentative D call: TRBD2 (6 bases). CDR3 length: 15 residues. V gave up 4 bases and J gave up 3 bases, with 16 bases separating them. Per the germline V gene, CDR1 is LNHDA and CDR2 is SQIVND (reference sequence). The CDR3: CASSRERAAGYEQYF. Written as DNA, the CDR3 is TGTGCCAGTAGTAGGGAGCGGGCCGCCGGCTACGAGCAGTACTTC.

This chain connects TRBV19 to TRBJ2-5; 11 bases are shared with TRBD2. CDR1 and CDR2 (germline): LNHDA, SQIVND (reference sequence). After removal of 5 bases from V and 4 bases from J, the junction contained 3 bases not matched to a gene. The length of the CDR3 is 14 residues. The CDR3 nucleotides are TGTGCCAGTAGTGGCGGACTAGCGGGAGAGACCCAGTACTTC. Its protein product is CASSGGLAGETQYF.

This chain uses TRBV6-1 with TRBJ1-1; D unresolved. Trimming cost V 7 bases and J 6 bases, with 9 bases left between them. Germline CDR1 MNHNS, CDR2 SASEGT. The CDR3 covers 11 residues. The CDR3 is CASKRSAEAFF. CDR3 nucleotides: TGTGCCAGCAAGAGGTCGGCTGAAGCTTTCTTT.

This clone was seen more than once but under ten times. The rearrangement joins TRBV30 to TRBJ2-3; the match to TRBD1 covers 7 bases. Germline V gene data show CDR1 as GTSNPN and CDR2 as SVGIG (reference sequence). The V gene end was trimmed by 4 bases and the J gene end by 1 base; junction bases not matched to a gene: 5. The CDR3 sequence is 14 residues long. DNA for the CDR3: TGTGCCTGGACAGGGGGATTCGGCACAGATACGCAGTATTTT. Its translation is CAWTGGFGTDTQYF. The whole variable domain, remainder taken from reference TRBV30 and TRBJ2-3, is SQTIHQWPATLVQPVGSPLSLECTVEGTSNPNLYWYRQAAGRGLQLLFYSVGIGQISSEVPQNLSASRPQDRQFILSSKKLLLSDSGFYLCAWTGGFGTDTQYFGPGTRLTVL.

V usage is TRBV6-1 and J usage is TRBJ1-5; possible D gene TRBD1, 5 bases. V lost 0 bases, J lost 7 bases, and 10 bases lay in between. The CDR3 covers 14 residues. Germline assignment: CDR1 MNHNS and CDR2 SASEGT. This CDR3 is CASSEAQGNQPQHF. CDR3 bases: TGTGCCAGCAGTGAAGCTCAGGGTAACCAGCCCCAGCATTTT.

The genes are TRBV30 and TRBJ2-1; 13 nucleotides align to TRBD2. Trimming removed 5 bases from V and 6 bases from J; junction bases left unmatched: 4. The CDR3 consists of 14 residues. Germline assignment: CDR1 GTSNPN and CDR2 SVGIG (reference sequence). The CDR3 DNA sequence: TGTGCCTGGCTGGGACTAGCGGGAATCAATGAGCAGTTCTTC. It codes for CAWLGLAGINEQFF.

This clone turned up a few times. The gene calls are TRBV7-9 and TRBJ2-7, with 9 bases that match TRBD1. V was pared by 1 base and J by 5 bases, with 3 bases of the junction left unmatched. Germline V gene sequence: CDR1 SEHNR, CDR2 FQNEAQ (reference sequence). CDR3 length: 14 amino acids. The DNA for the CDR3 is TGTGCCAGCAGCTTAGGGACAGGGGTCGACGAGCAGTACTTC. Residues: CASSLGTGVDEQYF.

J is TRBJ2-7 and V is TRBV6-6; D may be TRBD2 (6 bases). This CDR3 has 13 amino acids. In germline, CDR1 is MNHNY, CDR2 SVGAGI (reference sequence). Deletions cut 0 bases from V and 6 bases from J, with 9 bases between. The CDR3 DNA reads as TGTGCCAGCAGTTACTCGGGGGGAGGCGAGCAGTACTTC. Protein product: CASSYSGGGEQYF.

This chain uses TRBV10-3 with TRBJ2-7, with a possible D match to TRBD2 (5 bases). CDR1 is ENHRY and CDR2 is SYGVKD in the germline V gene. V lost 3 bases and J 5 bases, leaving 11 bases between the germline ends. This CDR3 has 13 amino acids. This CDR3 reads CAISDGGPHEQYF. As DNA, the CDR3 is TGTGCCATCAGTGATGGAGGACCCCACGAGCAGTACTTC.

J is TRBJ2-7 and V is TRBV6-1, with 7 bases aligning to TRBD1. The germline V gene has CDR1 MNHNS and CDR2 SASEGT. CDR3 length equals 14 residues. V lost 6 bases and J lost 9; bases outside the gene matches: 14. The CDR3 DNA reads as TGTGCCAGCAGCCTCAGGGGACAGCCCCCCCGGCAGTACTTC. Translating it yields CASSLRGQPPRQYF.

The chain carries TRBV11-3 and TRBJ2-1; D might be TRBD1 (6 bases). The CDR3 has 15 amino acids. The germline CDR1 and CDR2 sequences are SGHNT and YENEEA. V gave up 0 bases and J gave up 5 bases, with 11 bases separating them. This CDR3 is CASSLEYRANNEQFF. CDR3 nucleotide sequence: TGTGCCAGCAGCTTAGAGTACAGGGCCAACAATGAGCAGTTCTTC.

The chain carries TRBV2 and TRBJ2-3; 12 nucleotides line up with TRBD2. From germline, CDR1 is SNHLY and CDR2 FYNNEI. CDR3 size: 16 residues. Germline trimming cut 6 bases from V and 4 bases from J; bases unmatched to any gene: 8. The CDR3 sequence: CASRARTSGNPDTQYF. CDR3 DNA: TGTGCCAGCAGGGCGAGGACTAGCGGGAACCCAGATACGCAGTATTTT.

This clone has a handful of counts. The CDR3 nucleotides are TGTGCCAGCAGCTTGTCATTAAGCAAGTACGAGCAGTACTTC. Translating gives CASSLSLSKYEQYF. The J gene is TRBJ2-7, the V gene TRBV5-8; D is uncertain. Germline V gives CDR1 SGHTS, CDR2 YDEGEE. V was shortened by 1 base and J by 4 bases, with 12 bases between the two germline ends. This CDR3 is 14 amino acids long. The full variable domain, rest sourced from reference TRBV5-8 and TRBJ2-7, is EAGVTQSPTHLIKTRGQQATLRCSPISGHTSVYWYQQALGLGLQFLLWYDEGEERNRGNFPPRFSGRQFPNYSSELNVNALELEDSALYLCASSLSLSKYEQYFGPGTRLTVT.

The V gene is TRBV2, the J gene TRBJ2-5; 9 bases are a match to TRBD1. Unmatched junction bases numbered 6, after V lost 4 bases and J lost 6 bases. CDR1 SNHLY and CDR2 FYNNEI come from the germline V gene. The CDR3 runs 14 residues. The CDR3 nucleotides are TGTGCCAGCAGTGGCCCGGGACAGGGAAAGACCCAGTACTTC. The encoded protein is CASSGPGQGKTQYF.

The J gene is TRBJ2-7, the V gene TRBV10-2; 9 positions agree with TRBD1. Trimming removed 6 bases from V and 2 bases from J; junction bases left unmatched: 5. This CDR3 contains 14 residues. Looked up from germline, CDR1 is WSHSY and CDR2 is SAAADI. DNA of the CDR3: TGCGCCAGCAGGACGGGACAGGGTCCCTACGAGCAGTACTTC. This gives the protein CASRTGQGPYEQYF.

This clone was seen more than once but under ten times. The chain uses TRBV14 and TRBJ1-5; possible D gene TRBD1, 6 bases. The V gene lost 3 bases and the J gene lost 0 bases, with 18 bases spanning the gap. Germline V gives CDR1 SGHDN, CDR2 FVKESK. The CDR3 extends over 18 amino acids. This CDR3 reads CASSHHSGTPNSNQPQHF. CDR3 nucleotides: TGTGCCAGCAGCCATCATTCCGGGACACCGAATAGCAATCAGCCCCAGCATTTT.

V and J are TRBV2 and TRBJ2-3; the match to TRBD1 covers 7 bases. The CDR3 contains 15 residues. Germline V CDR1 and CDR2: SNHLY, FYNNEI. The J segment lost 4 bases and the V segment lost 6 bases, leaving 10 bases of the junction unmatched. The CDR3 spells CASSPGQTGADTQYF. In nucleotides, the CDR3 is TGTGCCAGCAGCCCGGGACAGACCGGAGCAGATACGCAGTATTTT.

The V and J genes are TRBV5-1 and TRBJ2-1, with TRBD2 identical over 15 bases. Germline trimming cut 3 bases from V and 7 bases from J; bases unmatched to any gene: 2. This CDR3 contains 15 residues. CDR1 is SGHRS, CDR2 YFSETQ, per germline. Here the CDR3 reads CASSYGLAGGNEQFF. DNA for the CDR3: TGCGCCAGCAGCTACGGACTAGCGGGAGGGAATGAGCAGTTCTTC. Variable domain in full (rest from reference TRBV5-1 and TRBJ2-1): KAGVTQTPRYLIKTRGQQVTLSCSPISGHRSVSWYQQTPGQGLQFLFEYFSETQRNKGNFPGRFSGRQFSNSRSEMNVSTLELGDSALYLCASSYGLAGGNEQFFGPGTRLTVL.

The chain combines TRBV4-1 with TRBJ2-1; tentatively, D is TRBD1 (6 bases). Germline CDR1 and CDR2: MGHRA and YSYEKL. The CDR3 is 15 residues long. V lost 1 base and J lost 0, with 7 bases in between. Here the CDR3 reads CASSQVQGSYNEQFF. CDR3 in DNA: TGCGCCAGCAGCCAAGTACAGGGCTCCTACAATGAGCAGTTCTTC.

The genes are TRBV21-1 and TRBJ2-1; the table gives TRBD1 as D, unverified against the DNA. TRBV21-1 is designated a pseudogene. The CDR3 loop spans 16 amino acids. In DNA, the CDR3 is TGTGCCAGCAGCAAAGCTCACGTCAGGGGGATCAATGAGCAGTTCTTC. Translating it yields CASSKAHVRGINEQFF.

This chain joins TRBV7-6 and TRBJ2-1; 14 bases are shared with TRBD2. The V gene's germline CDR1 is SGHVS and CDR2 FNYEAQ. The CDR3 spans 17 residues. The J segment lost 4 bases and the V segment lost 5 bases, leaving 7 bases of the junction unmatched. The CDR3 bases are TGTGCCAGCAGCCCCTGGACTAGCGGGAGGATTTACAATGAGCAGTTCTTC. Its translation is CASSPWTSGRIYNEQFF.

This clone was seen a single time. The rearrangement joins TRBV5-1 to TRBJ2-1; possibly TRBD2 for D (6 bases). Germline V lookup: CDR1 SGHRS, CDR2 YFSETQ. V was pared by 5 bases and J by 0 bases, with 18 bases between. This CDR3 is 17 amino acids long. This CDR3 reads CASSSTPRRGSYNEQFF. As DNA, the CDR3 is TGCGCCAGCAGTTCCACGCCCAGGAGGGGCTCCTACAATGAGCAGTTCTTC. The full variable domain, in which reference TRBV5-1 and TRBJ2-1 provide the parts outside the CDR3, is KAGVTQTPRYLIKTRGQQVTLSCSPISGHRSVSWYQQTPGQGLQFLFEYFSETQRNKGNFPGRFSGRQFSNSRSEMNVSTLELGDSALYLCASSSTPRRGSYNEQFFGPGTRLTVL.

J is TRBJ1-5 and V is TRBV7-2, with 7 bases identical to TRBD1. Germline-derived CDR1 and CDR2 are SGHTA and FQGNSA. This CDR3 has 14 amino acids. The V segment lost 3 bases and the J segment 7 bases; nucleotides outside the gene matches: 6. This CDR3 is CASSFRGIFQPQHF. In DNA form, the CDR3 reads TGTGCCAGCAGCTTCAGGGGGATCTTCCAGCCCCAGCATTTT.